Listed below are T cell receptor beta chains from one sample, sequenced in a study of T cell responses to AZD1222 COVID-19 vaccine. This table comes from immunoSEQ multiplex PCR, and its TCRdb copy is limited to in-frame clones, with some not included. The sample includes 95,000 to 150,000 clones, roughly 90% of them seen just once. The sample here was peripheral blood, taken on day 0 of AZD1222 vaccination. The source is an adult in good health. Each CDR3 is given with its conserved first and last residue. A D gene is named only where the DNA matches it firmly.

D	V	J	length	CDR3
TRBD2	TRBV7-6	TRBJ2-3	16	CASSLVGRISTDTQYF
.	TRBV28	TRBJ2-7	14	CASSLKAGPVEQYF
.	TRBV6-6	TRBJ1-5	14	CASSYQPANQPQHF
TRBD2	TRBV10-2	TRBJ2-7	14	CASTRTSGSYEQYF
.	TRBV28	TRBJ1-2	16	CASSLYIAGETYGYTF
.	TRBV28	TRBJ1-2	13	CASSLSYGSGYTF
.	TRBV28	TRBJ2-7	12	CASRWGNYEQYF
TRBD2	TRBV19	TRBJ2-5	13	CASSMRGDETQYF
.	TRBV19	TRBJ1-2	14	CASSWGSTFYGYTF
TRBD1	TRBV5-4	TRBJ2-2	18	CASSPMAPGQGSTGELFF
TRBD2	TRBV4-1	TRBJ2-5	15	CASSQEQRGRETQYF
.	TRBV6-2/TRBV6-3	TRBJ1-5	14	CASSYVNRNQPQHF
.	TRBV6-2/TRBV6-3	TRBJ2-3	15	CASSSGLLHTDTQYF
.	TRBV7-2	TRBJ2-5	13	CASSRDGGGTQYF
.	TRBV7-2	TRBJ2-7	15	CASSLAGGGAYEQYF
.	TRBV19	TRBJ2-7	12	CASSIDFQEQYF
.	TRBV6-6	TRBJ2-7	11	CASRERYEQYF
TRBD1	TRBV5-6	TRBJ1-3	15	CASSPAGGRLGTIYF
.	TRBV5-8	TRBJ1-3	16	CASSFRMPLSGNTIYF
TRBD1	TRBV5-1	TRBJ2-4	17	CASSSGTGDLAKNIQYF
.	TRBV5-6	TRBJ1-1	14	CASSLSLWNTEAFF
.	TRBV12-3/TRBV12-4	TRBJ1-2	10	CASSYRGYTF
.	TRBV11-2	TRBJ2-1	13	CASSLRGSNEQFF
.	TRBV7-2	TRBJ2-7	15	CASSPQGPTSYEQYF
TRBD1	TRBV19	TRBJ2-7	13	CASSTTGVYEQYF
.	TRBV7-3	TRBJ2-7	15	CASRLRDGPSYEQYF
.	TRBV25-1	TRBJ1-6	14	CASSLSSYNSPLHF
TRBD1	TRBV30	TRBJ2-7	14	CAWSSGTGVHEQYF
.	TRBV10-3	TRBJ2-7	13	CAISGVTLYEQYF
.	TRBV6-1	TRBJ1-2	15	CASSEAGGSNYGYTF
.	TRBV12-3/TRBV12-4	TRBJ2-2	10	CASPYGELFF
TRBD2	TRBV5-1	TRBJ2-4	16	CASSQGLAGRGDIQYF